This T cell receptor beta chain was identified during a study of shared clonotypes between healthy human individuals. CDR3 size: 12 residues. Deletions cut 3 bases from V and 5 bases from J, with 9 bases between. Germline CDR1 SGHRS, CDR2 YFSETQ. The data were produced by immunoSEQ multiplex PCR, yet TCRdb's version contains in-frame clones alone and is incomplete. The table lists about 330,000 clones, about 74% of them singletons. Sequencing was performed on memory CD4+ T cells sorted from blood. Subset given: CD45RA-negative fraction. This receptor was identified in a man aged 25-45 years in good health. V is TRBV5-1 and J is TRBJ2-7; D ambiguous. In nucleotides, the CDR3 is TGCGCCAGCAGCTCAGCGCGGAACGAGCAGTACTTC. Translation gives CASSSARNEQYF. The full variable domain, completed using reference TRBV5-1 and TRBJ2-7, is KAGVTQTPRYLIKTRGQQVTLSCSPISGHRSVSWYQQTPGQGLQFLFEYFSETQRNKGNFPGRFSGRQFSNSRSEMNVSTLELGDSALYLCASSSARNEQYFGPGTRLTVT.